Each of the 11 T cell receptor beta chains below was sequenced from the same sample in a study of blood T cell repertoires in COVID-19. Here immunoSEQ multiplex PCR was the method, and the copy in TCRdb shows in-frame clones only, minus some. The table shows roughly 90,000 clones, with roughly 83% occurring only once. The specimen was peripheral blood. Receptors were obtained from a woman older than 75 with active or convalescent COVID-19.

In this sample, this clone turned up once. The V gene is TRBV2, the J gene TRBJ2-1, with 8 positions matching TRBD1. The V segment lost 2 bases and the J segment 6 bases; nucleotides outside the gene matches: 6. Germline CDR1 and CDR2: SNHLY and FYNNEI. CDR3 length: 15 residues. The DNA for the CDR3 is TGTGCCAGCAGTGAAAGAACAGGGGGAATCAATGAGCAGTTCTTC. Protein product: CASSERTGGINEQFF.

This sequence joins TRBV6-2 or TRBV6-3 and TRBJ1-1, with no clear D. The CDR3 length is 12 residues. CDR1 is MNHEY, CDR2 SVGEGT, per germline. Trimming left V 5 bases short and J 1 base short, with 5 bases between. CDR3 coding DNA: TGTGCCAGCAGTCCCTGGAACACTGAAGCTTTCTTT. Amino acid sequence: CASSPWNTEAFF.

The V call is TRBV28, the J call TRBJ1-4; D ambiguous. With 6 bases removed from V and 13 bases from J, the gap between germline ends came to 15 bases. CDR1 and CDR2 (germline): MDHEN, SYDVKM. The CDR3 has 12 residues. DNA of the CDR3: TGTGCCAGCAGCTATCGGACCCGGGGACTGTTTTTT. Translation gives CASSYRTRGLFF. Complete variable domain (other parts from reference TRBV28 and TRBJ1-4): DVKVTQSSRYLVKRTGEKVFLECVQDMDHENMFWYRQDPGLGLRLIYFSYDVKMKEKGDIPEGYSVSREKKERFSLILESASTNQTSMYLCASSYRTRGLFFGSGTQLSVL.

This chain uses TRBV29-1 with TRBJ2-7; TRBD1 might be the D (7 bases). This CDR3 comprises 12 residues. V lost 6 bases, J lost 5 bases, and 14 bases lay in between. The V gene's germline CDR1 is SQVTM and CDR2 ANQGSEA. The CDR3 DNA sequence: TGCAGCGTCAGGGGGTGGGGGGACGAGCAGTACTTC. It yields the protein CSVRGWGDEQYF.

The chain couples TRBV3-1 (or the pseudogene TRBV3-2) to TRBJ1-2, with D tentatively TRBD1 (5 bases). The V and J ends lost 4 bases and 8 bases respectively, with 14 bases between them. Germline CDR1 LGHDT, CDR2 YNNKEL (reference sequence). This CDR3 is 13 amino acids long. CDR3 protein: CASSPREGRGYTF. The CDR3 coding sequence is TGTGCCAGCAGCCCCCGGGAGGGGAGAGGCTACACCTTC.

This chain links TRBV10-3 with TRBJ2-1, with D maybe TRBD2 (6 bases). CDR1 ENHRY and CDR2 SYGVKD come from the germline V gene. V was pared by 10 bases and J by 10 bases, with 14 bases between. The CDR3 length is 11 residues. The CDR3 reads CATVAEQEQFF. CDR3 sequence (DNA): TGTGCCACCGTAGCGGAGCAAGAGCAGTTCTTC.

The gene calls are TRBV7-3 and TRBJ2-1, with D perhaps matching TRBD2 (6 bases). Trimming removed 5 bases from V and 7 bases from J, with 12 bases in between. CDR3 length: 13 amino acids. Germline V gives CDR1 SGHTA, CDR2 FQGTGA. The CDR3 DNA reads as TGTGCCAGCAGCCAAAGCGGGTGGAATGAGCAGTTCTTC. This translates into CASSQSGWNEQFF.

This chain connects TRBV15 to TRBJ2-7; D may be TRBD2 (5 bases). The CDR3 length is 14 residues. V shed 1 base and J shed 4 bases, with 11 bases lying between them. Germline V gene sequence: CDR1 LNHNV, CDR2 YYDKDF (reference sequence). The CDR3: CATSRVLGGYEQYF. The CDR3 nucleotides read TGTGCCACCAGCAGAGTCCTTGGAGGATACGAGCAGTACTTC.

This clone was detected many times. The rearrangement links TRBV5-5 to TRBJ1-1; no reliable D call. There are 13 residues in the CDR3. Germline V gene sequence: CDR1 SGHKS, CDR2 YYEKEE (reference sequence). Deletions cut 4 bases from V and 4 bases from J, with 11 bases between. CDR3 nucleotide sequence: TGTGCCAGCAGCCCCGCTTTCGGCACTGAAGCTTTCTTT. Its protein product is CASSPAFGTEAFF.

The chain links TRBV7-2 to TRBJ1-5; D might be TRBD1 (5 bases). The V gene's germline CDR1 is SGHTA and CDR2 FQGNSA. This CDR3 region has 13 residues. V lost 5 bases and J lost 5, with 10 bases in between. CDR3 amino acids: CASSRQIHQPQHF. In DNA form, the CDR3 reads TGTGCCAGCAGCCGACAGATTCATCAGCCCCAGCATTTT.

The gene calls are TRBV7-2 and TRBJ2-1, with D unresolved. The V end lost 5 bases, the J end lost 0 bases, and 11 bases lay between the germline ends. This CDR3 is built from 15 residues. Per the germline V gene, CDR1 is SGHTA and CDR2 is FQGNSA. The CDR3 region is CASSPSRSSYNEQFF. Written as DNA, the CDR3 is TGTGCCAGCAGCCCCTCGCGGAGCTCCTACAATGAGCAGTTCTTC.